This entry features one TCR beta chain sequence. Its antigen remains unidentified. The source of the sample is a study of graft-versus-host responses after intestinal transplantation. Study observations and caveats: The study associated peak circulating GvH clone levels with early post-transplant HvG declines. Researchers found GvH clones in recipient marrow, and some showed up first in ileum or blood.

The CDR3 loop spans 16 amino acids. The V and J ends lost 5 bases and 4 bases respectively, with 20 bases between them. Germline CDR1 reads SGHVS; CDR2 reads FQNEAQ. Sequencing used immunoSEQ multiplex PCR; TCRdb keeps in-frame clones, though not all of them. Of around 110,000 clones detected, 90% appear once; the ten largest clones hold more than 0.15%. The TCR originated in a human donor who received an intestinal transplant. V gene TRBV7-8 combines with J gene TRBJ2-5; D might be TRBD2 (7 bases). The specimen was unstimulated CD4+ T cells sorted from spleen or lymph node cells, collected before intestinal transplant. In nucleotides, the CDR3 is TGTGCCAGCAGCCTAAGGAGAAAGGGAGGGGGAGAGACCCAGTACTTC. Translated, it gives CASSLRRKGGGETQYF.